This T cell receptor beta chain was found in a study of cytomegalovirus exposure and HLA in healthy donors. PCR involved 60 Vbeta and 13 Jbeta primers. Repertoires were generated with immunoSEQ multiplex PCR, while TCRdb's copy carries only in-frame clones and drops some. In total, the table holds about 200,000 clones. V trimming: 4 bases; J trimming: 12 bases; junction bases outside the gene matches: 17. The CDR3 is 16 residues long. Germline loops: CDR1 SGDLS, CDR2 YYNGEE. Material: PBMCs. The sequence was obtained from a girl aged 2-9 years in good health and CMV-seropositive. The chain uses TRBV9 and TRBJ2-1; the match to TRBD2 covers 9 bases. The CDR3 nucleotides are TGTGCCAGCAGCACCCGTTGGACTAGCGCATACAATCGGCAGTTCTTC. This codes for CASSTRWTSAYNRQFF.